This TCR beta chain was identified in a study of cytomegalovirus exposure and HLA in healthy donors. Overall study context: The 90 to 150 validation repertoires, a later analysis reported, used the same platform as the 666 first-cohort repertoires. Study-level points and caveats: According to reports, the classifier identified cytomegalovirus status with high specificity and sensitivity.

Comment on this clone: Its cognate antigen is unknown.

In germline, CDR1 is SGHRS, CDR2 YFSETQ. The CDR3 covers 19 residues. V dropped 0 bases and J dropped 3; count of bases not matched to a gene: 11. Clones were sequenced by immunoSEQ multiplex PCR, and TCRdb holds only the in-frame ones, with some missing. The sample yields around 120,000 clones, approximately 90% seen once. This clonotype was sampled from a man between 18 and 35 years old in good health and CMV-seropositive. The chain employs TRBV5-1 and TRBJ2-5, with TRBD2 matching 13 bases. Source material: PBMCs. The CDR3 loop reads CASSLAPLTSGGKEETQYF. The CDR3 DNA reads as TGCGCCAGCAGCTTGGCCCCCTTGACTAGCGGGGGGAAAGAAGAGACCCAGTACTTC. Supplemented by reference TRBV5-1 and TRBJ2-5, the full variable domain reads KAGVTQTPRYLIKTRGQQVTLSCSPISGHRSVSWYQQTPGQGLQFLFEYFSETQRNKGNFPGRFSGRQFSNSRSEMNVSTLELGDSALYLCASSLAPLTSGGKEETQYFGPGTRLLVL.